The following is a T cell receptor beta chain sequence with its context. The antigen is unknown. Each of the donors was a healthy adult who was HIV-negative and had not had a recent acute infection or vaccination. In the CD4+ fraction, cells were divided into CD45RA+ naive and CD45RA-negative memory subsets. The entry originates in a study of shared clonotypes between healthy human individuals. Study outcomes and limitations: Estimated richness values were generally larger in naive subsets than in memory subsets. Among several donors, roughly 5% of naive CD4 clonotypes were found in common.

Repertoires were generated with immunoSEQ multiplex PCR, while TCRdb's copy carries only in-frame clones and drops some. Among 900,000 to 1,200,000 clones listed, 75% to 80% were seen once. The TCR was taken from a man aged 18 to 30 in good health. Some clones in this sample may be carry-over from other donors' samples. The specimen was memory CD4+ T cells from PBMCs. Subset denoted: CD45RA-negative fraction.

CDR3 DNA: TGTGCCAGCAGTTTAGGACGGGCAAACTATGGCTACACCTTC. Residues: CASSLGRANYGYTF. The chain carries TRBV28 and TRBJ1-2; D call uncertain. Germline CDR1 reads MDHEN; CDR2 reads SYDVKM. This CDR3 has 14 amino acids. The V end was cut by 2 bases, the J end by 2 bases, with 9 bases between.